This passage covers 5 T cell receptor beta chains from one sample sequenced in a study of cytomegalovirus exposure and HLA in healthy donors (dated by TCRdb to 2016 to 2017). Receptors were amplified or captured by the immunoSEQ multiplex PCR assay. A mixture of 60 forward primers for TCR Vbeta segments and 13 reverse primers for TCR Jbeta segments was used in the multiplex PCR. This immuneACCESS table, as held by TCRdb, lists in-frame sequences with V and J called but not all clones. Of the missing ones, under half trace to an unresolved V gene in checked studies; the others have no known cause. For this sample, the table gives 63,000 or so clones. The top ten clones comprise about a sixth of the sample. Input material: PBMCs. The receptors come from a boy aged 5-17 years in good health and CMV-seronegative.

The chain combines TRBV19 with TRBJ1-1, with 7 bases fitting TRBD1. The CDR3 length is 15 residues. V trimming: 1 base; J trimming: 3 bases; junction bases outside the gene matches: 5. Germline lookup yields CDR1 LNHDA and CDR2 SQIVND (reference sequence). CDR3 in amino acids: CASSIGEGADTEAFF. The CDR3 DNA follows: TGTGCCAGTAGTATAGGTGAGGGGGCAGACACTGAAGCTTTCTTT.

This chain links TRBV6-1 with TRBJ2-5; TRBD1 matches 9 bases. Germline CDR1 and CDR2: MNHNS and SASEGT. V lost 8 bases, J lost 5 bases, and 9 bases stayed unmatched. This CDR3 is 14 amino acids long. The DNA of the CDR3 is TGTGCCAGCTCCCGGGACAGGGTAGGCGAGACCCAGTACTTC. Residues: CASSRDRVGETQYF.

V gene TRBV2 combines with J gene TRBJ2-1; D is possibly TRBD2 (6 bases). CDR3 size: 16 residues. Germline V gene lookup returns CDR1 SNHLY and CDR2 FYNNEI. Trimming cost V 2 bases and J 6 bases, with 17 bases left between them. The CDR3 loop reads CASSEWGDAVGNEQFF. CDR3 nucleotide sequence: TGTGCCAGCAGTGAATGGGGGGACGCGGTAGGCAATGAGCAGTTCTTC.

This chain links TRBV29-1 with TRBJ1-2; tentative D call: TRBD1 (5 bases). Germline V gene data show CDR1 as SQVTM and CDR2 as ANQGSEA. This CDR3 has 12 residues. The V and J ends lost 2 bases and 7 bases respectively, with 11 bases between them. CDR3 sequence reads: CSVEQGSGGYTF. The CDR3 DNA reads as TGCAGCGTTGAACAGGGATCGGGTGGCTACACCTTC.

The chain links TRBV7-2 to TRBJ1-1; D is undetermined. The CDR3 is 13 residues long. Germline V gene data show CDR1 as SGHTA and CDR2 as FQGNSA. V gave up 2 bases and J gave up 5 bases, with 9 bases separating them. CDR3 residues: CASSLFTRTEAFF. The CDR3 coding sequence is TGTGCCAGCAGCTTATTTACGAGGACTGAAGCTTTCTTT.